This is a list of T cell receptor beta chains from one sample in a study of T cell responses to AZD1222 COVID-19 vaccine. The protocol was immunoSEQ multiplex PCR, while the TCRdb copy is restricted to in-frame clones and leaves out a portion. The sample comprises 180,000 or so clones, 88% of which are singletons, and more than 25% rests with the top ten. Material: peripheral blood, obtained 28 days after the second AZD1222 dose. The source of these receptors is an adult who received the AZD1222 COVID-19 vaccine. Each CDR3 is given with its conserved first and last residue. Fields, in order: clone size, D gene, V gene, J gene, CDR3 DNA, CDR3 protein. D genes are given only for firm matches. Where a row states a size, it is once, few, many or the class of an expanded clone; other rows omit it.

-	-	TRBV5-4	TRBJ2-5	TGTGCCAGCAGCACCTGGGACCCAGGTGGAGAGACCCAGTACTTC	CASSTWDPGGETQYF
once	-	TRBV5-1	TRBJ1-4	TGCGCCAGCAGCTTGGCCCTTGGCACCGCGGAAAAACTGTTTTTT	CASSLALGTAEKLFF
-	TRBD2	TRBV7-3	TRBJ2-1	TGTGCCAGCAGCTCATTAAGAAAGACTAGCGGGAGTTTCAATGAGCAGTTCTTC	CASSSLRKTSGSFNEQFF
-	-	TRBV18	TRBJ2-1	TGTGCCAGCTCAGGCCTACGCTACAATGAGCAGTTCTTC	CASSGLRYNEQFF
-	-	TRBV5-5	TRBJ2-6	TGTGCCAGCAGCCCTGCTAGGGCTGGGGCCAACGTCCTGACTTTC	CASSPARAGANVLTF
-	TRBD2	TRBV30	TRBJ2-7	TGTGCCTACGGACTAGCGGGAGGGCCCCACGAGCAGTACTTC	CAYGLAGGPHEQYF
-	-	TRBV19	TRBJ1-5	TGTGCCAGTAGTCCCTCCTTGGGGGGCGTAGGGGATCAGCCCCAGCATTTT	CASSPSLGGVGDQPQHF
-	-	TRBV30	TRBJ2-6	TGTGCCTGGAGGACAGTTGGGGCCAACGTCCTGACTTTC	CAWRTVGANVLTF
few	TRBD1	TRBV28	TRBJ1-5	TGTGCCAGCAGGCGTCAGGGGGCACGCAATCAGCCCCAGCATTTT	CASRRQGARNQPQHF
-	-	TRBV12-3/TRBV12-4	TRBJ2-7	TGTGCCAGCAGTTTCATAGGGGTCGGCGAGCAGTACTTC	CASSFIGVGEQYF
-	TRBD2	TRBV7-9	TRBJ2-1	TGTGCCAGCAGCTTGGGATCGGGACTAGCTGGCGAGCAGTTCTTC	CASSLGSGLAGEQFF
once	-	TRBV25-1	TRBJ1-2	TGTGCCAGCAGTGAACAGGGGACTTATGGCTACACCTTC	CASSEQGTYGYTF
-	TRBD2	TRBV4-1	TRBJ2-7	TGCGCCAGCAGCCAAGAACAAGCGGGACGTTCCTACGAGCAGTACTTC	CASSQEQAGRSYEQYF
-	-	TRBV7-8	TRBJ2-3	TGTGCCAGCAGCTTATCGGAATCGGTAGATACGCAGTATTTT	CASSLSESVDTQYF
once	TRBD2	TRBV7-2	TRBJ2-7	TGTGCCAGCAGCTTTGGCGGGGGGGACTACGAGCAGTACTTC	CASSFGGGDYEQYF
-	-	TRBV3-1/TRBV3-2	TRBJ1-5	TGTGCCAGCAGCCGTGGCAATGGCAATCAGCCCCAGCATTTT	CASSRGNGNQPQHF
-	TRBD2	TRBV5-1	TRBJ2-5	TGCGCCAGCAGCCGGACTAGCGGGAGGCGAATGGAGACCCAGTACTTC	CASSRTSGRRMETQYF
-	-	TRBV6-2/TRBV6-3	TRBJ1-1	TGTGCCAGCAGTTATGGGGAGTACACTGAAGCTTTCTTT	CASSYGEYTEAFF
-	-	TRBV2	TRBJ2-1	TGTGCCAGCACTCGGTCCCATGAGCAGTTCTTC	CASTRSHEQFF
-	-	TRBV2	TRBJ2-7	TGTGCCAGCAGTGATGGACGGCGAAGCTCCTACGAGCAGTACTTC	CASSDGRRSSYEQYF
-	-	TRBV7-2	TRBJ2-7	TGTGCCAGCAGCTTAATGCAGGGGCCTAGCCTGCACGAGCAGTACTTC	CASSLMQGPSLHEQYF
-	TRBD1	TRBV12-3/TRBV12-4	TRBJ1-2	TGTGCCAGCAGGTTGACAGGGGTGTATGGCTACACCTTC	CASRLTGVYGYTF
-	TRBD1	TRBV5-4	TRBJ2-1	TGTGCCAGCAGCTCCCCGGGACAGGGGATGGATGAGCAGTTCTTC	CASSSPGQGMDEQFF
-	TRBD1	TRBV9	TRBJ1-1	TGTGCCAGCAGCGTAGGAGACAGGGTATCTGGCGCTTTCTTT	CASSVGDRVSGAFF
-	-	TRBV2	TRBJ2-7	TGTGCCAGCAGTGGTATGGGGCTGGGCGAGCAGTACTTC	CASSGMGLGEQYF
-	TRBD1	TRBV18	TRBJ1-4	TGTGCCAGCTCACCACCGGGACAGGCTAATGAAAAACTGTTTTTT	CASSPPGQANEKLFF
-	-	TRBV6-5	TRBJ2-1	TGTGCCAGCATCCTATCCTACAATGAGCAGTTCTTC	CASILSYNEQFF
few	-	TRBV28	TRBJ2-1	TGTGCCAGCAGTTTACGAGTGGTCAATGAGCAGTTCTTC	CASSLRVVNEQFF
-	-	TRBV5-4	TRBJ1-5	TGTGCCAGCAGCTGGGGGGTTGATCAGCCCCAGCATTTT	CASSWGVDQPQHF
-	TRBD2	TRBV29-1	TRBJ2-7	TGCAGCGCCGCCAGCCCCGGGGGGGAGATCTTGGAGCAGTACTTC	CSAASPGGEILEQYF
once	-	TRBV5-4	TRBJ1-2	TGTGCCAGCAGCTGGACGGACCCAAACTATGGCTACACCTTC	CASSWTDPNYGYTF
-	-	TRBV28	TRBJ1-3	TGTGCCAGCAGTTCTGCCCGGGACCCAGTCTCTGGAAACACCATATATTTT	CASSSARDPVSGNTIYF
-	TRBD1	TRBV7-9	TRBJ2-7	TGTGCCAGCAGCTTAATGACAGGGGGCGACGAGCAGTACTTC	CASSLMTGGDEQYF
-	-	TRBV7-8	TRBJ1-2	TGTGCCAGCAGCTCCCTTAGCGGAGGGGGTTATGGCTACACCTTC	CASSSLSGGGYGYTF
-	TRBD1	TRBV28	TRBJ2-7	TGTGCCAGTGGGACAGCCTCCTACGAGCAGTACTTC	CASGTASYEQYF
-	-	TRBV9	TRBJ2-7	TGTGCCAGCAGCGTATTGGACCAATACGAGCAGTACTTC	CASSVLDQYEQYF
-	-	TRBV7-9	TRBJ1-4	TGTGCCAGCAGCTTCCTCCTCCCCTGGGGGGCTAATGAAAAACTGTTTTTT	CASSFLLPWGANEKLFF
-	-	TRBV9	TRBJ2-1	TGTGCCAGCAGCGGGGGTGGGGCCTCCTACAATGAGCAGTTCTTC	CASSGGGASYNEQFF
once	-	TRBV7-9	TRBJ1-2	TGTGCCAGCAGCACACAGGCAGCTAACTATGGCTACACCTTC	CASSTQAANYGYTF
-	-	TRBV20-1	TRBJ2-3	TGCAGTGTCCGGGACCCAAATACGCAGTATTTT	CSVRDPNTQYF
-	-	TRBV7-9	TRBJ2-1	TGTGCCAGCAGCCTTATCCCGGGACGAAATAACAATGAGCAGTTCTTC	CASSLIPGRNNNEQFF
-	TRBD2	TRBV7-2	TRBJ2-7	TGTGCCAGCAGCTTGAACCCTAGCGGGAGGGGGTACGAGCAGTACTTC	CASSLNPSGRGYEQYF
once	-	TRBV6-6	TRBJ2-2	TGTGCCAGCAGTTACAATTCCGAGGGCGGGGAGCTGTTTTTT	CASSYNSEGGELFF
-	-	TRBV6-5	TRBJ2-7	TGTGCCAGCAGTTACTCGAGTGGGAGTCCCACCTACGAGCAGTACTTC	CASSYSSGSPTYEQYF
-	TRBD1	TRBV5-1	TRBJ1-1	TGCGCCAGCAGCCCCGGACAGGGGGCCCTGGCTTTCTTT	CASSPGQGALAFF
-	-	TRBV18	TRBJ1-5	TGTGCCAGCTCGCCAGGGGCCATTTATCAGCCCCAGCATTTT	CASSPGAIYQPQHF
-	-	TRBV7-2	TRBJ2-5	TGTGCCAGCAGCTTAGCGGGAGAGCGGGAGACCCAGTACTTC	CASSLAGERETQYF
-	-	TRBV2	TRBJ2-1	TGTGCCAGCAGCCAGCTCAGCTCCTACAATGAGCAGTTCTTC	CASSQLSSYNEQFF
-	-	TRBV15	TRBJ1-5	TGTGCCACCAGCAGAGAGCAGCGCCAGCCCCAGCATTTT	CATSREQRQPQHF
-	-	TRBV19	TRBJ1-1	TGTGCCAGTAGTACTCACGGGGGGAGTTCTGAAGCTTTCTTT	CASSTHGGSSEAFF
-	-	TRBV28	TRBJ2-3	TGTGCCAGCAGTTTAACAGGGTGGACGCAGTATTTT	CASSLTGWTQYF
-	TRBD1	TRBV27	TRBJ1-6	TGTGCCAGCAGTCCCATCAGGGGGAGTTTTTCACCCCTCCACTTT	CASSPIRGSFSPLHF
-	TRBD1	TRBV5-1	TRBJ1-2	TGCGCCAGCAGCTTGGGGACAGGGGTTGGCTATGGCTACACCTTC	CASSLGTGVGYGYTF
-	-	TRBV30	TRBJ2-3	TGTGCCTGGCGGGGGTACAGGGGATCTAGCACAGATACGCAGTATTTT	CAWRGYRGSSTDTQYF
once	-	TRBV28	TRBJ2-7	TGTGCCAGCAGCTTAACGTACGAGCAGTACTTC	CASSLTYEQYF
-	TRBD1	TRBV28	TRBJ1-2	TGTGCCAGCAGTTTACGGACAGGGGTTGGCTACACCTTC	CASSLRTGVGYTF
-	TRBD1	TRBV13	TRBJ2-1	TGTGCCAGCAGCCGACAGGGGGCCCGGTCGGGCCCTGGGCAGTTCTTC	CASSRQGARSGPGQFF
-	TRBD2	TRBV28	TRBJ2-7	TGTGCCAGCCTCGGGGGGGGGTGGCAATCCTACGAGCAGTACTTC	CASLGGGWQSYEQYF
-	TRBD2	TRBV6-5	TRBJ2-7	TGTGCCAGCACCGGGACTAGCGGGAGTTGGGAGCAGTACTTC	CASTGTSGSWEQYF